Each of the 18 T cell receptor beta chains below was sequenced from the same sample in a study of OX40 agonist ivuxolimab in advanced cancers. Produced via immunoSEQ multiplex PCR; TCRdb's table is partial and in-frame only. The sample shows 20,000 to 30,000 clones, 86% of them seen only once. Material: CD4+ or CD8+ T cells sorted from blood, obtained in a trial of the OX40 agonist ivuxolimab. The receptors were sampled from an adult with an advanced solid tumor such as melanoma, head and neck, liver or kidney cancer.

The chain recombines TRBV30 with TRBJ1-6; no definite D call. Germline V gene lookup returns CDR1 GTSNPN and CDR2 SVGIG (reference sequence). The CDR3 has 14 residues. The CDR3 sequence: CAVMAGSYNSPLHF. The CDR3 DNA follows: TGTGCTGTGATGGCCGGCTCCTATAATTCACCCCTCCACTTT.

V gene TRBV9 combines with J gene TRBJ2-5, with a tentative D call TRBD2 (6 bases). V gave up 4 bases and J gave up 0 bases, with 13 bases separating them. The germline V gene encodes CDR1 SGDLS and CDR2 YYNGEE. CDR3 length equals 15 residues. The CDR3 here is CASSPDSSDQETQYF. In DNA, the CDR3 is TGTGCCAGCAGCCCTGACTCTAGCGACCAAGAGACCCAGTACTTC.

This chain connects TRBV29-1 to TRBJ2-1, with 13 bases fitting TRBD2. V lost 2 bases, J lost 2 bases, and 12 bases stayed unmatched. Germline loops: CDR1 SQVTM, CDR2 ANQGSEA. There are 19 residues in the CDR3. CDR3 in amino acids: CSVEIRTSGRVPPYNEQFF. The CDR3 coding sequence is TGCAGCGTTGAAATACGGACTAGCGGGAGAGTTCCCCCCTACAATGAGCAGTTCTTC.

This clone came up once. The junction and the germline gene differ at one end; a read error may be behind it. The DNA of the CDR3 is TGTGCCAGCAGTTTGGGACTCCCGCGCCGGAGTACGCAGTATTTT. This gives the protein CASSLGLPRRSTQYF. The chain links TRBV5-6 to TRBJ2-3; possibly TRBD2 for D (6 bases). CDR1 is SGHDT and CDR2 is YYEEEE in the germline V gene. The CDR3 runs to 15 residues.

This chain uses TRBV5-5 with TRBJ2-7; 7 bases are a match to TRBD2. This CDR3 comprises 15 residues. Per germline, CDR1 SGHKS and CDR2 YYEKEE (reference sequence). Trimming removed 0 bases from V and 4 bases from J; junction bases left unmatched: 7. CDR3: CASSLVLADNYEQYF. The CDR3 DNA reads TGTGCCAGCAGCTTGGTGCTAGCGGATAATTACGAGCAGTACTTC.

This chain connects TRBV15 to TRBJ1-1, with D maybe TRBD1 (5 bases). The germline V gene has CDR1 LNHNV and CDR2 YYDKDF (reference sequence). This CDR3 spans 16 amino acids. The V gene lost 8 bases and the J gene lost 0 bases, with 19 bases spanning the gap. CDR3 residues: CATLSDEGPLNTEAFF. The CDR3 region has the DNA TGTGCCACCCTATCGGATGAGGGGCCGCTGAACACTGAAGCTTTCTTT. Looking up the rest from reference TRBV15 and TRBJ1-1 gives the full variable domain: DAMVIQNPRYQVTQFGKPVTLSCSQTLNHNVMYWYQQKSSQAPKLLFHYYDKDFNNEADTPDNFQSRRPNTSFCFLDIRSPGLGDTAMYLCATLSDEGPLNTEAFFGQGTRLTVV.

CDR3 region: CASSLFGGGVSGELFF. CDR3 bases: TGTGCCAGCAGTCTCTTTGGAGGGGGCGTATCCGGGGAGCTGTTTTTT. The chain recombines TRBV27 with TRBJ2-2, with a weak D call TRBD1 (7 bases). The CDR3 has 16 amino acids. CDR1 is MNHEY, CDR2 SMNVEV, per germline (reference sequence). Trimming stripped 5 bases from V and 6 bases from J, with 19 bases between.

The V and J genes are TRBV4-1 and TRBJ2-1; the D gene could be TRBD1 or TRBD2 (5 bases each). The germline V gene encodes CDR1 MGHRA and CDR2 YSYEKL. The germline V and J ends were trimmed by 10 bases and 7 bases, with 11 bases remaining between them. CDR3 length: 11 residues. DNA of the CDR3: TGCGCCACCTCATGGGGGAATGAGCAGTTCTTC. Translated: CATSWGNEQFF.

The gene calls are TRBV4-3 and TRBJ2-7; TRBD1 might be the D (5 bases). CDR3 length equals 16 residues. V lost 1 base to trimming and J lost 0 bases, with 13 bases between them. CDR1 and CDR2 from the germline V gene are LGHNA and YSLEER. The CDR3 spells CASSQGRTYRSYEQYF. CDR3 coding DNA: TGCGCCAGCAGCCAAGGCAGGACATATCGCTCCTACGAGCAGTACTTC.

By sample share, this clone is large. The chain combines TRBV9 with TRBJ2-1; D is uncertain. The ends were cut back, 3 bases at V and 1 base at J, with 17 bases in the middle. CDR1 and CDR2 from the germline V gene are SGDLS and YYNGEE. This CDR3 has 17 amino acids. The CDR3 nucleotides read TGTGCCAGCAGCGACAGATTTAAACCGGAGTCCTACAATGAGCAGTTCTTC. It specifies CASSDRFKPESYNEQFF.

The V call is TRBV21-1, the J call TRBJ2-7; whether TRBD1, the table's D call, matches the DNA was not checked. TRBV21-1 is a recognized pseudogene. This CDR3 spans 17 amino acids. CDR3 region: CASSILIRDRGAYEQYF. DNA of the CDR3: TGTGCCAGCAGCATTCTGATCAGGGACAGGGGAGCCTACGAGCAGTACTTC.

The chain recombines TRBV6-1 with TRBJ2-7; D is uncertain. The V gene's germline CDR1 is MNHNS and CDR2 SASEGT. The V gene lost 7 bases and the J gene lost 3 bases, with 10 bases spanning the gap. This CDR3 region has 12 residues. This CDR3 reads CASTPDNYEQYF. The CDR3 nucleotides read TGTGCCAGCACGCCGGATAACTACGAGCAGTACTTC.

The genes are TRBV4-1 and TRBJ1-1; 11 nucleotides align to TRBD1. The CDR3 is made up of 15 amino acids. The germline CDR1 and CDR2 sequences are MGHRA and YSYEKL. V gave up 3 bases and J gave up 4 bases; unmatched junction bases: 4. This CDR3 is CASSQSGTGGTEAFF. The CDR3 DNA follows: TGCGCCAGCAGCCAGTCCGGGACAGGGGGCACTGAAGCTTTCTTT.

The chain employs TRBV11-1 and TRBJ2-3, with unresolved D. Trimming left V 0 bases short and J 6 bases short, with 13 bases between. The CDR3 spans 15 residues. Germline CDR1 SGHAT, CDR2 FQDESV (reference sequence). The CDR3 sequence: CASSLARGPLDTQYF. The CDR3 DNA is TGTGCCAGCAGCTTAGCACGAGGACCACTTGATACGCAGTATTTT. Together with reference TRBV11-1 and TRBJ2-3, the CDR3 gives the full variable domain: EAEVAQSPRYKITEKSQAVAFWCDPISGHATLYWYRQILGQGPELLVQFQDESVVDDSQLPKDRFSAERLKGVDSTLKIQPAELGDSAMYLCASSLARGPLDTQYFGPGTRLTVL.

The chain uses TRBV6-5 and TRBJ2-1; the D gene is possibly TRBD1 (6 bases). The CDR3 contains 12 residues. Germline V gene sequence: CDR1 MNHEY, CDR2 SVGAGI. V lost 11 bases, J lost 5 bases, and 13 bases lay in between. DNA of the CDR3: TGTGCCGGCCGGGACATAGACAATGAGCAGTTCTTC. This gives the protein CAGRDIDNEQFF.

This chain links TRBV7-6 with TRBJ2-1; 11 positions match TRBD2. This CDR3 comprises 18 residues. Germline CDR1 SGHVS, CDR2 FNYEAQ. The V and J ends lost 4 bases and 5 bases, in that order; junction bases with no gene match: 13. CDR3 DNA: TGTGCCAGCAGCTCCCCAAAACCCCTTAGCGGGGGGGACAATGAGCAGTTCTTC. Translation gives CASSSPKPLSGGDNEQFF.

This chain joins TRBV27 and TRBJ2-7; tentatively, D is TRBD1 (6 bases). Germline V gene lookup returns CDR1 MNHEY and CDR2 SMNVEV (reference sequence). V shed 5 bases and J shed 3 bases, with 17 bases lying between them. The CDR3 contains 15 residues. In DNA, the CDR3 is TGTGCCAGCAGTGCTACAGGGAGAGGTCTCTACGAGCAGTACTTC. Amino acids: CASSATGRGLYEQYF.

V gene TRBV28 combines with J gene TRBJ2-7; weak D call: TRBD1 (6 bases). The V gene lost 2 bases and the J gene lost 0 bases, with 11 bases spanning the gap. Germline V CDR1 and CDR2: MDHEN, SYDVKM. The length of the CDR3 is 15 residues. The CDR3 DNA sequence: TGTGCCAGCAGTTTACCGCGGACAGCCTCCTACGAGCAGTACTTC. Its protein is CASSLPRTASYEQYF. Drawing the rest from reference TRBV28 and TRBJ2-7, the complete variable domain is DVKVTQSSRYLVKRTGEKVFLECVQDMDHENMFWYRQDPGLGLRLIYFSYDVKMKEKGDIPEGYSVSREKKERFSLILESASTNQTSMYLCASSLPRTASYEQYFGPGTRLTVT.